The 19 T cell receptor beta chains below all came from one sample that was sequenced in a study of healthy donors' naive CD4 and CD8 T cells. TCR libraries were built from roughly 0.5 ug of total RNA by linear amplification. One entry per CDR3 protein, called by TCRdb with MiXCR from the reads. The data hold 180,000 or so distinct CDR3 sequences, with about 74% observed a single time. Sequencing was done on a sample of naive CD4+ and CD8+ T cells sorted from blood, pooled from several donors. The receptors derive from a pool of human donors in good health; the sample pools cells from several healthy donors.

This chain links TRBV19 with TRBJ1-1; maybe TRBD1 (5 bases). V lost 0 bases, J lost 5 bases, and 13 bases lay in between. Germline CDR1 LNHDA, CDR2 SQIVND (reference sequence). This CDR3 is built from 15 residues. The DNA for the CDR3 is TGTGCCAGTAGTATAGACGAGGGGCGAGATACTGAAGCTTTCTTT. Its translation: CASSIDEGRDTEAFF.

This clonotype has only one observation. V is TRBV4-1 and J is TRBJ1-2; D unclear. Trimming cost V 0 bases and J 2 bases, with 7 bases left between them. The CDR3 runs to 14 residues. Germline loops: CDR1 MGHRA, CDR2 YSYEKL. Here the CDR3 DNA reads TGCGCCAGCAGCCAAGATCGGCCGAACTATGGCTACACCTTC. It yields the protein CASSQDRPNYGYTF.

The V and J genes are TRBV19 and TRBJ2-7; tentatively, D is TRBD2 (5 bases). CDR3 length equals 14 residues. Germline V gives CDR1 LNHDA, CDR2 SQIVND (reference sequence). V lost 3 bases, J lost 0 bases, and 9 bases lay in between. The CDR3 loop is CASSMHRDSYEQYF. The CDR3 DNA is TGTGCCAGTAGTATGCACCGGGACTCCTACGAGCAGTACTTC.

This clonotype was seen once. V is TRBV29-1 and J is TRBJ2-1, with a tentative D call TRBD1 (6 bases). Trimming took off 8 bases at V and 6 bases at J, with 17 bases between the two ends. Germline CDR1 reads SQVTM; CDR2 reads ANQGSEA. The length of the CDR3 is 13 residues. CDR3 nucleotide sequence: TGCAGCCATTGGGGGCCAATGGTCAATGAGCAGTTCTTC. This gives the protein CSHWGPMVNEQFF.

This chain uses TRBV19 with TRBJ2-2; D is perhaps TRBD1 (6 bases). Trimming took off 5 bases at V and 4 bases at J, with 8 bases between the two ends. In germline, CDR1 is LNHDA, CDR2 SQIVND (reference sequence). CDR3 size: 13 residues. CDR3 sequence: CASSQQGTGELFF. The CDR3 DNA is TGTGCCAGTAGTCAACAGGGCACCGGGGAGCTGTTTTTT.

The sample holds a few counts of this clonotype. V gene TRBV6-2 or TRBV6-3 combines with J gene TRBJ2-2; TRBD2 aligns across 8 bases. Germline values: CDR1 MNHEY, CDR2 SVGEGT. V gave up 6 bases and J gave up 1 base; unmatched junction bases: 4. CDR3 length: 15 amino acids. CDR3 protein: CASRWTSLNTGELFF. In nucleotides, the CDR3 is TGTGCCAGCAGATGGACTAGCTTGAACACCGGGGAGCTGTTTTTT.

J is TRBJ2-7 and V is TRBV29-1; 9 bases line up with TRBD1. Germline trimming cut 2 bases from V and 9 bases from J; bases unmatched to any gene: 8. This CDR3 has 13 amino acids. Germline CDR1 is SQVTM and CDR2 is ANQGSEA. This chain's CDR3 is CSVEPGQGTVQYF. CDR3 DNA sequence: TGCAGCGTTGAACCGGGACAGGGAACTGTGCAGTACTTC.

The CDR3 DNA sequence: TGTGCCAGCAGCGACTCCTTCGCAGTTAACGGAAACACCATATATTTT. Translated: CASSDSFAVNGNTIYF. The V and J genes are TRBV11-3 and TRBJ1-3; D remains ambiguous. V dropped 5 bases and J dropped 4 bases, with 18 bases sitting between them. The germline V gene has CDR1 SGHNT and CDR2 YENEEA. This CDR3 region has 16 residues.

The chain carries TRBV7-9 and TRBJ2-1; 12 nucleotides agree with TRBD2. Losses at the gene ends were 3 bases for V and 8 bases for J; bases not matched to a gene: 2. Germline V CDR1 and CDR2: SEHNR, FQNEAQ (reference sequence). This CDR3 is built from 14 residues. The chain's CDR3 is CASSFPSGRDEQFF. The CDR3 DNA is TGTGCCAGCAGCTTCCCTAGCGGGAGGGATGAGCAGTTCTTC.

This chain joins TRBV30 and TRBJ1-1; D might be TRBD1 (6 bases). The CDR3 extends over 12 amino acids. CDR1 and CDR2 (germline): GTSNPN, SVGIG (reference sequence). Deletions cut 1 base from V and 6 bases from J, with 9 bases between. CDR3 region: CAWSAGEAEAFF. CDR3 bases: TGTGCCTGGAGTGCAGGGGAGGCTGAAGCTTTCTTT.

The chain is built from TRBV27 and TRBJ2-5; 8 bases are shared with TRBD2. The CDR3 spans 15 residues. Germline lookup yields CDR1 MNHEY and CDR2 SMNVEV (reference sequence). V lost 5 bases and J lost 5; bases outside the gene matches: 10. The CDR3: CASSPSAGAKETQYF. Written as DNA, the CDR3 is TGTGCCAGCAGTCCTTCAGCGGGAGCGAAGGAGACCCAGTACTTC.

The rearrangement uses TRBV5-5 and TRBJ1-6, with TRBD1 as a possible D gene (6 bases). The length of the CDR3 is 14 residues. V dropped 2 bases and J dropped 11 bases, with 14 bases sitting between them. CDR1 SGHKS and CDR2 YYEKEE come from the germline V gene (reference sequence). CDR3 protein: CASSLGGDVPPLHF. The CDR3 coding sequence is TGTGCCAGCAGCTTAGGGGGAGACGTGCCACCCCTCCACTTT.

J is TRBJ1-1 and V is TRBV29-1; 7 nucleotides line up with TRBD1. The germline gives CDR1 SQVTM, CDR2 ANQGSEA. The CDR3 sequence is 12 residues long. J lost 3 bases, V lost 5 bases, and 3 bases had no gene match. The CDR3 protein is CSVPTGYTEAFF. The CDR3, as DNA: TGCAGCGTTCCGACAGGGTACACTGAAGCTTTCTTT. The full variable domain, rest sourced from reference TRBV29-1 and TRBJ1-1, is SAVISQKPSRDICQRGTSLTIQCQVDSQVTMMFWYRQQPGQSLTLIATANQGSEATYESGFVIDKFPISRPNLTFSTLTVSNMSPEDSSIYLCSVPTGYTEAFFGQGTRLTVV.

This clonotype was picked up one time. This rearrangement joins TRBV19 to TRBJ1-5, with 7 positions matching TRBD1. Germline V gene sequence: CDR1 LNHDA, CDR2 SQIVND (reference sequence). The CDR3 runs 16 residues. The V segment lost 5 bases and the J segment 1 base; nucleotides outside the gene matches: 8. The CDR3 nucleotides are TGTGCCAGTAGTCCTCGGACAGGCTCAAGCAATCAGCCCCAGCATTTT. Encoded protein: CASSPRTGSSNQPQHF.

The CDR3 is CASSLTGINSEAFF. The CDR3 region has the DNA TGTGCCAGCAGCTTGACAGGCATAAACTCTGAAGCTTTCTTT. The genes are TRBV5-5 and TRBJ1-1, with D maybe TRBD1 (5 bases). This CDR3 is 14 amino acids long. Germline loops: CDR1 SGHKS, CDR2 YYEKEE (reference sequence). Trimming took 1 base from V and 6 from J, leaving 13 bases between them. The full variable domain, its missing parts supplied by reference TRBV5-5 and TRBJ1-1, is DAGVTQSPTHLIKTRGQQVTLRCSPISGHKSVSWYQQVLGQGPQFIFQYYEKEERGRGNFPDRFSARQFPNYSSELNVNALLLGDSALYLCASSLTGINSEAFFGQGTRLTVV.

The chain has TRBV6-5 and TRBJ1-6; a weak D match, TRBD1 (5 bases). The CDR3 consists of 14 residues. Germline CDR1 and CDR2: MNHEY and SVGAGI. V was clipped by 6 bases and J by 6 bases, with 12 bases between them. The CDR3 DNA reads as TGTGCCAGCAGCCCCGACAGCCGTAATTCACCCCTCCACTTT. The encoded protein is CASSPDSRNSPLHF.

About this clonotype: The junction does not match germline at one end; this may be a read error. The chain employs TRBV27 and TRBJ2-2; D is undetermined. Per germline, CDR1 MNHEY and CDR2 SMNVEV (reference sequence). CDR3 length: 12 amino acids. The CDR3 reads CATRIHTEELFF. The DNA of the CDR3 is TGTGCCACCCGGATCCACACCGAGGAGCTGTTTTTT.

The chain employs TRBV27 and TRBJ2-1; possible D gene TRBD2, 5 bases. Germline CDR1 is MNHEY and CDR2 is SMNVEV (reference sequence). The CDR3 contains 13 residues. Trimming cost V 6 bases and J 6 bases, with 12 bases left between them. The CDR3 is CASSDGLGNEQFF. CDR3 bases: TGTGCCAGCAGCGACGGACTTGGCAATGAGCAGTTCTTC.

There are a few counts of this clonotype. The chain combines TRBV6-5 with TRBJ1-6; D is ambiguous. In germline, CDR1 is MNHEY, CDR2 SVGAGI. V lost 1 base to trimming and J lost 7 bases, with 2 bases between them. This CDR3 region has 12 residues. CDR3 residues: CASSYWNSPLHF. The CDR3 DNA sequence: TGTGCCAGCAGTTACTGGAATTCACCCCTCCACTTT.